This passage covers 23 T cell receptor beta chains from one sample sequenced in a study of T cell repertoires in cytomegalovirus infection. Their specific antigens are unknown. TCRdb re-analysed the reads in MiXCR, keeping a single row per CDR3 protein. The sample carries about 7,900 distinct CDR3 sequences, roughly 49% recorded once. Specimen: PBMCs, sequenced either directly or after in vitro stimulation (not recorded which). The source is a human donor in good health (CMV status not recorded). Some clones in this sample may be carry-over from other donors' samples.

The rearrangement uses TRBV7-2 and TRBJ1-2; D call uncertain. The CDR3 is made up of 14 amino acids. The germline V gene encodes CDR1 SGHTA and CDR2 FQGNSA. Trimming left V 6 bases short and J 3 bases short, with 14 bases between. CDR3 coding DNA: TGTGCCAGCAGTCCTCCCTTTAGGGACTATGGCTACACCTTC. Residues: CASSPPFRDYGYTF.

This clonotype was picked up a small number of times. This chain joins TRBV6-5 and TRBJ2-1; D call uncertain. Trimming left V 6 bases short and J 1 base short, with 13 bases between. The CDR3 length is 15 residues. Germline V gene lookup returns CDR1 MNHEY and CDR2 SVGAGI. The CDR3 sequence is CASRLALRSYNEQFF. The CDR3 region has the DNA TGTGCCAGCAGATTGGCGCTCCGGTCCTACAATGAGCAGTTCTTC.

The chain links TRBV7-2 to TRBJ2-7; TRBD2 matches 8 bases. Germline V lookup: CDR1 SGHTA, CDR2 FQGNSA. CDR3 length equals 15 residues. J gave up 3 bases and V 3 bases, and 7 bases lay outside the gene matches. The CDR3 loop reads CASSFAQAGDYEQYF. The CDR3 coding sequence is TGTGCCAGCAGCTTCGCTCAAGCGGGGGACTACGAGCAGTACTTC.

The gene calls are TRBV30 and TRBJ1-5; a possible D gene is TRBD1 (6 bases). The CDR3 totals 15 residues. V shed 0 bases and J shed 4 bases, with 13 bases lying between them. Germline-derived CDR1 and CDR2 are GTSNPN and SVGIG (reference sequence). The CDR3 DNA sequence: TGTGCCTGGAGTGTACGAGGGGGGGCAAATCAGCCCCAGCATTTT. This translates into CAWSVRGGANQPQHF.

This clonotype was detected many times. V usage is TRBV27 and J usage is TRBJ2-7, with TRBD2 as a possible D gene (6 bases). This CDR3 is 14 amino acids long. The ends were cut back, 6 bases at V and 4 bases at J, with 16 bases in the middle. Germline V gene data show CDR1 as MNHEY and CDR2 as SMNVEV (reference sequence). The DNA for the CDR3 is TGTGCCAGCAGGGGTACGGGGGTACTATACGAGCAGTACTTC. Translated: CASRGTGVLYEQYF.

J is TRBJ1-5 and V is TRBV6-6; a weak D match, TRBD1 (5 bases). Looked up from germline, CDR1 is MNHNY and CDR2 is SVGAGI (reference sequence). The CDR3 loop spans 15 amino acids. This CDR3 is CAAGLRPGTNQPQHF. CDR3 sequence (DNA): TGTGCAGCAGGCCTCCGACCGGGGACCAATCAGCCCCAGCATTTT.

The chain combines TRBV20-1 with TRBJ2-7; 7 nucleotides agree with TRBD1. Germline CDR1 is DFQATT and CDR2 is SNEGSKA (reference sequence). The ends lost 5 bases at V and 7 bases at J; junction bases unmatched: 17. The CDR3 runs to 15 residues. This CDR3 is CSADPLEAGGVEQYF. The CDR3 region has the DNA TGCAGTGCTGATCCCCTCGAGGCAGGGGGTGTAGAGCAGTACTTC.

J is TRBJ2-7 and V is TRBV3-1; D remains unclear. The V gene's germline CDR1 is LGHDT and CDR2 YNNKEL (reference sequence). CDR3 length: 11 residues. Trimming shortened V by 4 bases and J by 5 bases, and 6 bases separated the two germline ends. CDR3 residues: CASSRANEQYF. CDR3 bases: TGTGCCAGCAGCCGCGCCAACGAGCAGTACTTC.

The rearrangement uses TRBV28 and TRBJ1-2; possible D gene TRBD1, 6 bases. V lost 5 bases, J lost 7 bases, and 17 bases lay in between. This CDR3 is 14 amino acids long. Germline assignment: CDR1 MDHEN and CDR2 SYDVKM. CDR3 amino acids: CASSPRQADRGYTF. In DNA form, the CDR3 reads TGTGCCAGCAGTCCCCGACAGGCCGACCGTGGCTACACCTTC.

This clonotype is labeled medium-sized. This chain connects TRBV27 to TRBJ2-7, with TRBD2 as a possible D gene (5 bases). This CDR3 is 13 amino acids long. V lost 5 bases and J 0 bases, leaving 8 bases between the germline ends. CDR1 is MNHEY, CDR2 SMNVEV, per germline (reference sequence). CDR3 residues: CASSEGSSYEQYF. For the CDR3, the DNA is TGTGCCAGCAGTGAGGGTAGCTCCTACGAGCAGTACTTC.

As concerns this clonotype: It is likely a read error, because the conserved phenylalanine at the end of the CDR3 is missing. CDR3 in DNA: TGTGCCAGCATACTAAGGACAGCCTGGAACACTGAAGCTTTCTTG. Its translation: CASILRTAWNTEAFL. V is TRBV13 and J is TRBJ1-1, with a weak D call TRBD1 (6 bases). The CDR3 is 15 amino acids. Trimming stripped 7 bases from V and 1 base from J, with 16 bases between. Germline CDR1 is PRHDT and CDR2 is FYEKMQ (reference sequence).

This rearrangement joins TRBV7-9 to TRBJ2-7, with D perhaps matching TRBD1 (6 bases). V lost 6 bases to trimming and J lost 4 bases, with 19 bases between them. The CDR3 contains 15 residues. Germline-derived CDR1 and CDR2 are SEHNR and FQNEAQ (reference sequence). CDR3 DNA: TGTGCCAGCAGACCCCGAGACAGGTGGGATTACGAGCAGTACTTC. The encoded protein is CASRPRDRWDYEQYF.

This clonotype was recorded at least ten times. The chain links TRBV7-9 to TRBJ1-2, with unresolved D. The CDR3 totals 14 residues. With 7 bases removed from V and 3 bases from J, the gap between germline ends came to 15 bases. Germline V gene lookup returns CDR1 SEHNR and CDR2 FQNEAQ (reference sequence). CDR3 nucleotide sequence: TGTGCCAGCACCTCGTCGGACCGGGACTATGGCTACACCTTC. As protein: CASTSSDRDYGYTF.

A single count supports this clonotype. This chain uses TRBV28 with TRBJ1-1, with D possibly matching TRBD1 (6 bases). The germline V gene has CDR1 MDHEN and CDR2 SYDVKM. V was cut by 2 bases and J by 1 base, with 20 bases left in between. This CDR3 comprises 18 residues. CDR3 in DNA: TGTGCCAGCAGTTTAGATACTCGAGGGGGGGCGCCGAACACTGAAGCTTTCTTT. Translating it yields CASSLDTRGGAPNTEAFF. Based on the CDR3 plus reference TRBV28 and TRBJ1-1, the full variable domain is DVKVTQSSRYLVKRTGEKVFLECVQDMDHENMFWYRQDPGLGLRLIYFSYDVKMKEKGDIPEGYSVSREKKERFSLILESASTNQTSMYLCASSLDTRGGAPNTEAFFGQGTRLTVV.

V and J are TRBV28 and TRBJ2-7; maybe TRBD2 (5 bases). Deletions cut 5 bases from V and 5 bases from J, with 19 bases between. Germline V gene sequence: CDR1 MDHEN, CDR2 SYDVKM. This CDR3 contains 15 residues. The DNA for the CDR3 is TGTGCCAGCAGTCTCTCCGTCTTGCGGGTTAACGAGCAGTACTTC. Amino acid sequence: CASSLSVLRVNEQYF.

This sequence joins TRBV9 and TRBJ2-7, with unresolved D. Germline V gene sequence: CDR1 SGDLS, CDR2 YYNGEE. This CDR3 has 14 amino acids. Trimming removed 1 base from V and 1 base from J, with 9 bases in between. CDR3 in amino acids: CASSVSTDSYEQYF. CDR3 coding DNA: TGTGCCAGCAGCGTAAGCACCGATTCCTACGAGCAGTACTTC.

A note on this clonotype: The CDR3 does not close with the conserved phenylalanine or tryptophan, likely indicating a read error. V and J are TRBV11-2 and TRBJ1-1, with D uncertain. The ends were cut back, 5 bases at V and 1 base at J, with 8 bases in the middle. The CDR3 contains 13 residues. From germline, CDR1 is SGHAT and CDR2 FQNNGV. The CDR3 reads CASSVSWNTEAFL. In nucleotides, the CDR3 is TGTGCCAGCAGCGTTAGCTGGAACACTGAAGCTTTCTTG.

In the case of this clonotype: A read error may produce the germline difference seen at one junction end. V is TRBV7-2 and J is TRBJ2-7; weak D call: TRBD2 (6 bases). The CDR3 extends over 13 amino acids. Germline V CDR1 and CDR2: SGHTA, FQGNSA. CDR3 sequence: CDSNAEGAHEQYF. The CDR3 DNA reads TGTGACAGCAACGCGGAGGGCGCCCACGAGCAGTACTTC.

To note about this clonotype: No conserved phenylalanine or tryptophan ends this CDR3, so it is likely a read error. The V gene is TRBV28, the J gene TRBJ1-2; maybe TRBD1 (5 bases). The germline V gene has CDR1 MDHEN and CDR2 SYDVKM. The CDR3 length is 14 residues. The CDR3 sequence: CASTGGNLNYVYTC. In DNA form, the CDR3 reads TGTGCCAGCACGGGGGGAAACCTTAACTATGTCTACACCTGC.

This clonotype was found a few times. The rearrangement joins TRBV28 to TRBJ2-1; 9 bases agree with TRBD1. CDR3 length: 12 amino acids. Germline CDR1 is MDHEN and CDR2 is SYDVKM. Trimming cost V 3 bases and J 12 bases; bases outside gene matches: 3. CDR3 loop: CASSFGTGRQFF. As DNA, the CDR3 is TGTGCCAGCAGTTTCGGGACAGGGCGGCAGTTCTTC.

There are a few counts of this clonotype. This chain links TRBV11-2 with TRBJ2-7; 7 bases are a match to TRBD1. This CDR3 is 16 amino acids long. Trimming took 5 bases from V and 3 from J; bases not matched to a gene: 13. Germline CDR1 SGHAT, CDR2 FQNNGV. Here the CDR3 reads CASSLIAGTERYEQYF. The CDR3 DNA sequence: TGTGCCAGCAGCCTAATAGCCGGGACAGAGCGCTACGAGCAGTACTTC.

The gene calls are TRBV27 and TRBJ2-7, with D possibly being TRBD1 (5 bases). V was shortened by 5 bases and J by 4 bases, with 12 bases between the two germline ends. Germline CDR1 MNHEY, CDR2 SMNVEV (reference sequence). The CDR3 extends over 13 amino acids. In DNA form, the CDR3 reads TGTGCCAGCAGTCGACAGATTAATTACGAGCAGTACTTC. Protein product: CASSRQINYEQYF.

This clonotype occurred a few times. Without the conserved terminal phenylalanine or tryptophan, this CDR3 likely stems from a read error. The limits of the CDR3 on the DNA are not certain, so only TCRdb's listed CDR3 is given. CDR3 amino acids: CASSLRVSKQGTESFL. This chain uses TRBV12-3 or TRBV12-4 with TRBJ1-1; whether TRBD1, the table's D call, matches the DNA was not checked. From its first to its last residue, the CDR3 has 16 amino acids.